A selection of T cell receptor beta chains follows, all from one sample in a study of T cells in Graves' hyperthyroidism and ophthalmopathy. TCRdb recomputed calls from the multiplex PCR reads with MiXCR, one row per CDR3 protein. The sample carries 600,000 or so distinct CDR3 sequences, about 16% recorded once. The sample taken for sequencing was blood. These receptor sequences come from a woman in her twenties or thirties with Graves' hyperthyroidism. Both conserved end residues are part of each CDR3. Each record gives: clone size, J gene, V gene, D gene, CDR3 protein, CDR3 DNA. D genes are given only for firm matches. Size tells how often a clone was seen (once, few, many) or the class of an expanded clone, and some rows leave it out.

>few|TRBJ1-2|TRBV27|TRBD1
CASRRRDSLLYGYTF
TGTGCCAGCAGGCGCCGGGACAGCTTACTCTATGGCTACACCTTC
>many|TRBJ2-7|TRBV3-2|NA
CASSQDLRQGLEQYF
TGTGCCAGCAGCCAAGATTTGAGACAGGGCCTCGAGCAGTACTTC
>many|TRBJ2-7|TRBV20-1|TRBD2
CSARVPGLANYEQYF
TGCAGTGCTAGAGTGCCGGGACTAGCGAACTACGAGCAGTACTTC
>many|TRBJ2-2|TRBV6-1|NA
CASSAHRDTGELFF
TGTGCCAGCAGTGCACACCGCGACACCGGGGAGCTGTTTTTT
>few|TRBJ2-2|TRBV7-3|TRBD2
CATTFERERVTGELFF
TGTGCCACCACCTTCGAGCGGGAGCGGGTCACCGGGGAGCTGTTTTTT
>many|TRBJ2-4|TRBV6-1|NA
CASSEHGSSDIQYF
TGTGCCAGCAGTGAACACGGAAGCAGTGACATTCAGTACTTC
>many|TRBJ2-3|TRBV7-2|NA
CASSFTGGTDTQYF
TGTGCCAGCAGCTTTACGGGTGGCACAGATACGCAGTATTTT
>NA|TRBJ2-2|TRBV6-1|TRBD1
CASRDRDTGELFF
TGTGCCAGCCGGGACAGGGACACCGGGGAGCTGTTTTTT
>NA|TRBJ2-1|TRBV20-1|NA
CSVPLRDWAREQFF
TGCAGTGTCCCACTCCGCGACTGGGCTCGGGAGCAGTTCTTC
>many|TRBJ2-1|TRBV6-2/TRBV6-3|TRBD2
CASSRTSGTVEQFF
TGTGCCAGCAGCAGGACTAGCGGGACGGTTGAGCAGTTCTTC
>NA|TRBJ1-2|TRBV20-1|NA
CSARGGGSNYGYTF
TGCAGTGCTAGAGGTGGGGGCTCTAACTATGGCTACACCTTC
>NA|TRBJ2-2|TRBV20-1|TRBD1
CSASTGTGLFANTGELFF
TGCAGTGCTAGCACCGGGACAGGTCTCTTCGCGAACACCGGGGAGCTGTTTTTT
>many|TRBJ2-5|TRBV2|NA
CASSVRETQYF
TGTGCCAGCAGTGTTCGAGAGACCCAGTACTTC
>few|TRBJ2-2|TRBV24-1|NA
CATNSRNTGELFF
TGTGCCACCAACAGCAGGAACACCGGGGAGCTGTTTTTT
>few|TRBJ2-5|TRBV9|TRBD2
CASQLAGGPQETQYF
TGTGCCAGCCAACTAGCGGGAGGGCCCCAAGAGACCCAGTACTTC
>NA|TRBJ1-5|TRBV5-1|TRBD1
CASSPLHRPDRDYQPQHF
TGTGCCAGCAGCCCGCTTCATCGACCCGACAGGGATTATCAGCCCCAGCATTTT
>many|TRBJ1-3|TRBV12-3/TRBV12-4|TRBD1
CASKQTGAGNTIYF
TGTGCCAGCAAACAGACAGGGGCTGGAAACACCATATATTTT
>NA|TRBJ1-1|TRBV19|TRBD1
CASAPRDREAFF
TGTGCCAGTGCTCCCCGGGACAGGGAAGCTTTCTTT
>NA|TRBJ2-2|TRBV7-2|NA
CASSYDREAGELFF
TGTGCCAGCAGTTATGACAGGGAGGCCGGGGAGCTGTTTTTT
>few|TRBJ1-1|TRBV27|NA
CASSHTNTEAFF
TGTGCCAGCAGTCATACGAACACTGAAGCTTTCTTT
>many|TRBJ2-1|TRBV12-3/TRBV12-4|NA
CASSLTMGYEQFF
TGTGCCAGCAGTTTAACTATGGGGTATGAGCAGTTCTTC
>many|TRBJ2-7|TRBV6-5|NA
CASSYSGLVQKQYF
TGTGCCAGCAGTTACTCAGGGTTGGTTCAGAAGCAGTACTTC
>many|TRBJ2-7|TRBV11-2|NA
CASSLADGAYEQYF
TGTGCCAGCAGCTTAGCCGACGGAGCCTACGAGCAGTACTTC
>few|TRBJ2-7|TRBV6-2/TRBV6-3|NA
CASSSIRRAGTYEQYF
TGTGCCAGCAGTTCCATCCGCCGTGCGGGTACCTACGAGCAGTACTTC
>many|TRBJ2-3|TRBV20-1|NA
CSARAPGVSTDTQYF
TGCAGTGCTAGAGCCCCAGGGGTTAGCACAGATACGCAGTATTTT
>many|TRBJ2-4|TRBV12-3/TRBV12-4|NA
CASTQNGVRQLNIQYF
TGTGCCAGCACCCAAAATGGAGTTCGACAATTGAACATTCAGTACTTC
>NA|TRBJ1-2|TRBV6-2/TRBV6-3|TRBD1
CASSYYSGQEDGYTF
TGTGCCAGCAGTTACTATTCGGGACAGGAAGATGGCTACACCTTC
>NA|TRBJ2-2|TRBV12-5|TRBD2
CASGLREGRTGELFF
TGTGCTAGTGGTTTGCGGGAGGGCCGCACCGGGGAGCTGTTTTTT
>many|TRBJ2-1|TRBV12-3/TRBV12-4|TRBD2
CASVSSGRAVYNEQFF
TGTGCCAGCGTATCTAGCGGGAGGGCCGTTTACAATGAGCAGTTCTTC
>many|TRBJ2-1|TRBV11-3|NA
CASSLPEMVVALNEQFF
TGTGCCAGCAGCTTACCGGAGATGGTAGTTGCACTGAATGAGCAGTTCTTC
>few|TRBJ2-6|TRBV7-9|NA
CASSFDGTSGANVLTF
TGTGCCAGCAGCTTCGACGGAACCTCTGGGGCCAACGTCCTGACTTTC
>NA|TRBJ2-5|TRBV19|NA
CASSMNRQETQYF
TGTGCCAGTAGTATGAACAGGCAAGAGACCCAGTACTTC
>many|TRBJ2-3|TRBV4-1|TRBD2
CASSPIGTSGTDTQYF
TGCGCCAGCAGCCCGATCGGGACTAGCGGCACAGATACGCAGTATTTT
>NA|TRBJ2-3|TRBV9|NA
CASSVGAATDTQYF
TGTGCCAGCAGCGTAGGCGCTGCCACAGATACGCAGTATTTT
>many|TRBJ2-3|TRBV12-3/TRBV12-4|NA
CASSLGGPRDTQYF
TGTGCCAGCAGTTTAGGGGGTCCACGGGATACGCAGTATTTT
>many|TRBJ2-7|TRBV9|TRBD1
CASSATGSATEQYF
TGTGCCAGCAGCGCGACAGGGAGCGCTACCGAGCAGTACTTC
>NA|TRBJ2-5|TRBV5-4|NA
CASSGRKTPETQYF
TGTGCCAGCAGCGGGAGAAAGACCCCCGAGACCCAGTACTTC
>NA|TRBJ2-1|TRBV18|NA
CASSPVPGVSSYNEQFF
TGTGCCAGCTCACCAGTTCCGGGAGTTAGCTCCTACAATGAGCAGTTCTTC
>many|TRBJ1-2|TRBV12-3/TRBV12-4|TRBD1
CASSLGQGIYGYTF
TGTGCCAGCAGTTTAGGACAGGGGATCTATGGCTACACCTTC
>many|TRBJ1-5|TRBV4-1|NA
CASSPYPDSKLSHSNQPQHF
TGCGCCAGCAGCCCTTACCCTGACAGCAAACTTTCCCATAGCAATCAGCCCCAGCATTTT
>few|TRBJ2-1|TRBV20-1|TRBD2
CSAISGRAGLNNEQFF
TGCAGTGCTATTAGCGGGAGGGCCGGTCTTAACAATGAGCAGTTCTTC
>many|TRBJ1-5|TRBV2|TRBD1
CASSAGTGSTQPQHF
TGTGCCAGCAGCGCCGGGACAGGGTCGACTCAGCCCCAGCATTTT
>NA|TRBJ2-7|TRBV7-2|TRBD2
CASSQTLGTRPHEQYF
TGTGCCAGCAGCCAAACCCTAGGGACTAGGCCCCACGAGCAGTACTTC
>few|TRBJ2-4|TRBV28|NA
CASRVFSTDPAKNIQYF
TGTGCCAGCCGCGTCTTTTCGACTGATCCCGCCAAAAACATTCAGTACTTC
>many|TRBJ2-1|TRBV6-2/TRBV6-3|NA
CASSYGLVPSGEQFF
TGTGCCAGCAGTTACGGACTCGTCCCCTCGGGGGAGCAGTTCTTC
>many|TRBJ1-1|TRBV20-1|NA
CSAREQEFSAAFF
TGCAGTGCTAGAGAACAGGAATTCTCGGCGGCTTTCTTT
>NA|TRBJ2-3|TRBV18|NA
CASSPSRGTQYF
TGTGCCAGCTCACCCTCTCGAGGTACGCAGTATTTT
>few|TRBJ1-1|TRBV15|NA
CATSRDVGTAAFF
TGTGCCACCAGCAGAGATGTGGGGACGGCCGCTTTCTTT
>NA|TRBJ2-1|TRBV20-1|TRBD2
CSAPRAGANNEQFF
TGCAGTGCTCCCCGGGCGGGAGCGAATAATGAGCAGTTCTTC
>NA|TRBJ2-5|TRBV7-6|NA
CASRPEGRAGETQYF
TGTGCCAGCAGACCTGAGGGGCGGGCGGGAGAGACCCAGTACTTC